This note documents a single T cell receptor beta chain sequence. Its antigen is as yet unknown. These data originate in a study of cytomegalovirus exposure and HLA in healthy donors. Points from the study as a whole: Investigators reported over 150 TCR beta chains as tied to cytomegalovirus. TRBV6-2, TRBV6-3 and other indistinguishable V segments were excluded.

V lost 3 bases, J lost 5 bases, and 7 bases stayed unmatched. This CDR3 contains 16 residues. Per the germline V gene, CDR1 is MDHEN and CDR2 is SYDVKM. The PCR contained 60 Vbeta and 13 Jbeta primers. This table comes from immunoSEQ multiplex PCR, and its TCRdb copy is limited to in-frame clones, with some not included. This sample's clone table lists some 71,000 clones. Sequenced: PBMCs. The rearrangement uses TRBV28 and TRBJ1-6; 7 positions agree with TRBD1. The sequence was obtained from a woman aged 25-40 years in good health and CMV-seronegative. CDR3 residues: CASSFGTAWDNSPLHF. The CDR3 nucleotides are TGTGCCAGCAGTTTTGGGACAGCCTGGGATAATTCACCCCTCCACTTT.